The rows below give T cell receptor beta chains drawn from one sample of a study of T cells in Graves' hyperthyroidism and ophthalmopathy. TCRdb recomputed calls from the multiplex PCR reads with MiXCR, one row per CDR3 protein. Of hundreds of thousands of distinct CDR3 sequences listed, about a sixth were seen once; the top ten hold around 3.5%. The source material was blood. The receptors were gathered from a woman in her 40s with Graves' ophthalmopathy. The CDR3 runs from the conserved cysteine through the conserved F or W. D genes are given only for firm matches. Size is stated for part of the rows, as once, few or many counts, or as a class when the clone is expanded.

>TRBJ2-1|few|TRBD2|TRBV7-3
CASSLWRETEQFF
TGTGCCAGCAGCTTATGGCGGGAGACTGAGCAGTTCTTC
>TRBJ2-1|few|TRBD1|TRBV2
CASSEIGTAYNEQFF
TGTGCCAGCAGCGAAATCGGGACAGCGTACAATGAGCAGTTCTTC
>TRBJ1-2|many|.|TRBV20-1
CSASPVGYGYTF
TGCAGTGCCTCTCCTGTGGGCTATGGCTACACCTTC
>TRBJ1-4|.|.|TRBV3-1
CASSQTEGEKLFF
TGTGCCAGCAGCCAAACCGAGGGTGAAAAACTGTTTTTT
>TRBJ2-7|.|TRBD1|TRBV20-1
CSAGGTGGSSGEQYF
TGCAGTGCAGGCGGGACAGGGGGCTCCTCGGGGGAGCAGTACTTC
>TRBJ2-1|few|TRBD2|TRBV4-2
CASSQEDGGAYNEQFF
TGTGCCAGCAGCCAAGAAGACGGGGGGGCCTACAATGAGCAGTTCTTC
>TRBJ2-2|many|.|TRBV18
CASSVAGNTGELFF
TGTGCCAGCTCGGTGGCAGGGAACACCGGGGAGCTGTTTTTT
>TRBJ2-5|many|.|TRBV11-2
CASSLGGRAGGETQYF
TGTGCCAGCAGCTTAGGGGGCAGGGCCGGGGGAGAGACCCAGTACTTC
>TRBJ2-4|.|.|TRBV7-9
CASSLAGSEVQYF
TGTGCCAGCAGCTTAGCGGGGTCGGAGGTTCAGTACTTC
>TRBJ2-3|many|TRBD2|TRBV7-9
CASSSVASGRAGGTDTQYF
TGTGCCAGCAGCTCAGTCGCGAGCGGGAGGGCCGGTGGTACAGATACGCAGTATTTT
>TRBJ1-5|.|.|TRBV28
CASSRTAGLQSPHF
TGTGCCAGCAGCAGGACGGCGGGCCTTCAATCTCCGCATTTT
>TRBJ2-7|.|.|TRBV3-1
CASSQEFSGTYEQYF
TGTGCCAGCAGCCAAGAGTTTTCAGGGACCTACGAGCAGTACTTC
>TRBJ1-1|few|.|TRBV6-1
CASTRGRATEAFF
TGTGCCAGCACCCGAGGGCGGGCTACTGAAGCTTTCTTT
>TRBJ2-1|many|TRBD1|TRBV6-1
CASARDRFNEQFF
TGTGCCAGCGCTAGGGACAGATTCAATGAGCAGTTCTTC
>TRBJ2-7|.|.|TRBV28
CAGRPPELYEQYF
TGTGCCGGCAGGCCACCCGAATTATACGAGCAGTACTTC
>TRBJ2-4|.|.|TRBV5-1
CASSLEGIQYF
TGCGCCAGCAGCTTGGAGGGCATTCAGTACTTC
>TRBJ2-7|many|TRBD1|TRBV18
CASSPPGQEAYEQYF
TGTGCCAGCTCACCACCGGGACAGGAGGCATACGAGCAGTACTTC
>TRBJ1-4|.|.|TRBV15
CATSGGLTTNEKLFF
TGTGCCACCAGCGGCGGCCTTACAACTAATGAAAAACTGTTTTTT
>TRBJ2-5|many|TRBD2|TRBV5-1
CASSLGTSGQETQYF
TGTGCCAGCAGTTTAGGGACTAGCGGCCAAGAGACCCAGTACTTC
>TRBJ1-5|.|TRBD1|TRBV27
CASSPRQGFNQPQHF
TGTGCCAGCAGTCCCCGACAGGGATTCAATCAGCCCCAGCATTTT